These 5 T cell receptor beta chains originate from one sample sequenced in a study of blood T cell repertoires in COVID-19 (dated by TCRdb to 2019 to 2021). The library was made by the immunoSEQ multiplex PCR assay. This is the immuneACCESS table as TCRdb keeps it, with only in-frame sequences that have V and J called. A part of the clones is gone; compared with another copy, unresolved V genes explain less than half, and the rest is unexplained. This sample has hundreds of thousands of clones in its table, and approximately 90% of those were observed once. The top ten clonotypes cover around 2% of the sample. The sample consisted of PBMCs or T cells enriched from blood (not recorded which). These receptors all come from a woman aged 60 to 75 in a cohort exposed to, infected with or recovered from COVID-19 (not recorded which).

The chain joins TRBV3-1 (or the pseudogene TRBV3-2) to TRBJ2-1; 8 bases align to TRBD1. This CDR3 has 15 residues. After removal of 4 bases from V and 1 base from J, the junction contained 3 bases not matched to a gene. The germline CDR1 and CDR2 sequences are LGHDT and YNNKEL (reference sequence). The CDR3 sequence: CASSPGQGSYNEQFF. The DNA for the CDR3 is TGTGCCAGCAGCCCCGGACAGGGATCCTACAATGAGCAGTTCTTC.

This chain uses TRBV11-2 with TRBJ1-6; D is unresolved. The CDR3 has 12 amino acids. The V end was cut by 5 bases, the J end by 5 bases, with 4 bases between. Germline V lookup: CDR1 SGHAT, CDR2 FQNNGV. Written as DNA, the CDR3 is TGTGCCAGCAGCCTAAATAATTCACCCCTCCACTTT. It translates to CASSLNNSPLHF. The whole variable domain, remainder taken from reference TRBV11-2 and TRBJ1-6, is EAGVAQSPRYKIIEKRQSVAFWCNPISGHATLYWYQQILGQGPKLLIQFQNNGVVDDSQLPKDRFSAERLKGVDSTLKIQPAKLEDSAVYLCASSLNNSPLHFGNGTRLTVT.

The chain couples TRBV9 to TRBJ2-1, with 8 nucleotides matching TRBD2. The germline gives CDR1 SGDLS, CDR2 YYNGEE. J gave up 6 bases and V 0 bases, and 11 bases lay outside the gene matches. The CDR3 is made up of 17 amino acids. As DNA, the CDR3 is TGTGCCAGCAGCGTAGTCGGTGCGGGAGGTAGAACCAATGAGCAGTTCTTC. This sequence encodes CASSVVGAGGRTNEQFF.

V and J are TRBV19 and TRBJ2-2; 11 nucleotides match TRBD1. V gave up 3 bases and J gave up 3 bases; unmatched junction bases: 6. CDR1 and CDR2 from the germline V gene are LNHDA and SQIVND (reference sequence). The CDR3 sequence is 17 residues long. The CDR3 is CASSIGTGGKYTGELFF. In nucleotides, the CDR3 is TGTGCCAGTAGTATTGGGACAGGGGGAAAGTACACCGGGGAGCTGTTTTTT. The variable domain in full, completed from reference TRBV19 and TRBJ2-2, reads DGGITQSPKYLFRKEGQNVTLSCEQNLNHDAMYWYRQDPGQGLRLIYYSQIVNDFQKGDIAEGYSVSREKKESFPLTVTSAQKNPTAFYLCASSIGTGGKYTGELFFGEGSRLTVL.

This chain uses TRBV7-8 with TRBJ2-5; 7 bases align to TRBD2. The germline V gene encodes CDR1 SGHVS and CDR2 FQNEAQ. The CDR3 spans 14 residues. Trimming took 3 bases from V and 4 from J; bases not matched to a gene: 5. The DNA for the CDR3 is TGTGCCAGCAGCTTGAGAGCGGGAAGAGAGACCCAGTACTTC. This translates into CASSLRAGRETQYF. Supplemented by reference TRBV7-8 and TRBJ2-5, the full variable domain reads GAGVSQSPRYKVAKRGQDVALRCDPISGHVSLFWYQQALGQGPEFLTYFQNEAQLDKSGLPSDRFFAERPEGSVSTLKIQRTQQEDSAVYLCASSLRAGRETQYFGPGTRLLVL.